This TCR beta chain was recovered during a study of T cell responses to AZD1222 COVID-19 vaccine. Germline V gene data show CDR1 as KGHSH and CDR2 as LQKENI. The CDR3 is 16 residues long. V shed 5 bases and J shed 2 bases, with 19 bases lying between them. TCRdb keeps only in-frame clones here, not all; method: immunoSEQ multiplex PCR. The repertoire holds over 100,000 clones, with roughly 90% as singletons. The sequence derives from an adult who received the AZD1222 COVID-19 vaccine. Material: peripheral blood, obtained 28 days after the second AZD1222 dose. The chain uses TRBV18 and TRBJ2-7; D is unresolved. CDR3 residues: CASSSGVGKVTYEQYF. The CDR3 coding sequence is TGTGCCAGCTCAAGTGGCGTGGGGAAGGTTACCTACGAGCAGTACTTC.